One and the same sample provided the 24 T cell receptor beta chains below, sequenced in a study of blood T cell repertoires in COVID-19. The assay was immunoSEQ multiplex PCR, and TCRdb's table has in-frame clones only and misses some. This sample has fewer than 250,000 clones, with over 80% found just once. The sample taken for sequencing was PBMCs or T cells enriched from blood (not recorded which). The origin of the receptors is a woman in her thirties with acute COVID-19.

The chain carries TRBV5-1 and TRBJ2-1, with TRBD2 matching 7 bases. Germline V CDR1 and CDR2: SGHRS, YFSETQ. CDR3 length equals 17 residues. J lost 4 bases, V lost 4 bases, and 14 bases had no gene match. For the CDR3, the DNA is TGCGCCAGCAGCAACCCCACCGGGGACTACTCATACAATGAGCAGTTCTTC. This encodes CASSNPTGDYSYNEQFF.

This clone was picked up one time. This chain uses TRBV9 with TRBJ1-2; D gene unclear. Trimming pared 4 bases from V and 3 bases from J, leaving 13 bases between. The CDR3 consists of 14 residues. Germline lookup yields CDR1 SGDLS and CDR2 YYNGEE. The CDR3 nucleotides are TGTGCCAGCAGCCCATCACGAGGGTACTATGGCTACACCTTC. Amino acid sequence: CASSPSRGYYGYTF.

CDR3 bases: TGTGCCAGCAGCAAGGACAGTGAGACATATGGCTACACCTTC. As protein: CASSKDSETYGYTF. This chain links TRBV7-9 with TRBJ1-2, with D possibly TRBD1 on 6 matching bases. The germline V gene encodes CDR1 SEHNR and CDR2 FQNEAQ (reference sequence). The CDR3 consists of 14 residues. Trimming took 5 bases from V and 5 from J, leaving 15 bases between them.

The count of this clone is one. The chain recombines TRBV5-6 with TRBJ1-6; a possible D gene is TRBD1 (5 bases). Germline CDR1 reads SGHDT; CDR2 reads YYEEEE. The CDR3 runs to 12 residues. V was trimmed by 4 bases and J by 10 bases, leaving 9 bases between them. CDR3: CASSGGGSPLHF. The CDR3 region has the DNA TGTGCCAGCAGCGGGGGGGGATCACCCCTCCACTTT.

This clone was detected a few times. The chain recombines TRBV11-2 with TRBJ2-1, with 7 bases fitting TRBD1. Germline assignment: CDR1 SGHAT and CDR2 FQNNGV. The V and J ends lost 5 bases and 4 bases, in that order; junction bases with no gene match: 8. This CDR3 is built from 15 residues. DNA for the CDR3: TGTGCCAGCAGCCCGGGACAGATAATATACAATGAGCAGTTCTTC. Translating it yields CASSPGQIIYNEQFF.

The V gene is TRBV7-2, the J gene TRBJ1-6; 8 nucleotides agree with TRBD1. CDR1 is SGHTA, CDR2 FQGNSA, per germline. CDR3 length equals 16 residues. Unmatched junction bases numbered 6, after V lost 2 bases and J lost 6 bases. This CDR3 reads CASSLRSDRGNSPLHF. CDR3 DNA sequence: TGTGCCAGCAGCTTAAGGAGCGACAGGGGTAATTCACCCCTCCACTTT.

This clone was found once. This chain connects TRBV10-1 to TRBJ1-1, with TRBD1 as a possible D gene (5 bases). Germline V gene data show CDR1 as WNHNN and CDR2 as SYGVQD (reference sequence). This CDR3 region has 13 residues. The V and J ends lost 3 bases and 5 bases respectively, with 10 bases between them. CDR3 nucleotides: TGCGCCAGCAGTGAACCAGGGTCAACTGAAGCTTTCTTT. Amino acids: CASSEPGSTEAFF.

The chain has TRBV5-1 and TRBJ1-2, with D possibly matching TRBD1 (5 bases). Trimming took off 0 bases at V and 8 bases at J, with 17 bases between the two ends. The germline CDR1 and CDR2 sequences are SGHRS and YFSETQ. The CDR3 spans 15 residues. As DNA, the CDR3 is TGCGCCAGCAGCTTGGACTTGGACAAGGATAGCGGCTACACCTTC. This encodes CASSLDLDKDSGYTF.

The rearrangement links TRBV12-3 or TRBV12-4 to TRBJ1-1; D unclear. Trimming took 5 bases from V and 0 from J, leaving 7 bases between them. CDR3 length equals 13 residues. The DNA of the CDR3 is TGTGCCAGCAGTCCCCCCTTGAACACTGAAGCTTTCTTT. It specifies CASSPPLNTEAFF.

The chain carries TRBV27 and TRBJ2-4, with D uncertain. From germline, CDR1 is MNHEY and CDR2 SMNVEV (reference sequence). CDR3 size: 16 residues. Trimming removed 4 bases from V and 3 bases from J, with 16 bases in between. The CDR3 sequence is CASSSASWRGKNIQYF. CDR3 nucleotide sequence: TGTGCCAGCAGTTCCGCCAGTTGGAGAGGCAAAAACATTCAGTACTTC.

The CDR3 protein is CASSYGQGAYNEQFF. CDR3 DNA: TGCGCCAGCAGTTACGGACAGGGGGCCTACAATGAGCAGTTCTTC. The chain links TRBV5-1 to TRBJ2-1; 10 bases agree with TRBD1. The V gene end was trimmed by 5 bases and the J gene end by 2 bases; junction bases not matched to a gene: 4. Germline V gene data show CDR1 as SGHRS and CDR2 as YFSETQ. The CDR3 contains 15 residues.

V and J are TRBV3-1 (or the pseudogene TRBV3-2) and TRBJ2-5, with TRBD1 matching over 8 bases. CDR1 LGHDT and CDR2 YNNKEL come from the germline V gene (reference sequence). The CDR3 length is 16 residues. After removal of 1 base from V and 5 bases from J, the junction contained 9 bases not matched to a gene. CDR3 in DNA: TGTGCCAGCAGCCAAGGAATCCAGGGGGCCTGGGAGACCCAGTACTTC. This encodes CASSQGIQGAWETQYF.

The V call is TRBV7-2, the J call TRBJ2-7, with a weak D call TRBD1 (6 bases). Trimming cost V 1 base and J 2 bases, with 9 bases left between them. The CDR3 covers 14 residues. Germline V lookup: CDR1 SGHTA, CDR2 FQGNSA. CDR3 sequence: CASSLDYRAYEQYF. CDR3 nucleotide sequence: TGTGCCAGCAGCTTAGACTACAGGGCCTACGAGCAGTACTTC.

The V call is TRBV7-8, the J call TRBJ2-7; 11 nucleotides match TRBD2. J gave up 3 bases and V 4 bases, and 2 bases lay outside the gene matches. Germline V gene sequence: CDR1 SGHVS, CDR2 FQNEAQ. The CDR3 is 14 amino acids. CDR3 sequence: CASSYSGGVYEQYF. The CDR3 DNA is TGTGCCAGCAGCTATAGCGGGGGGGTCTACGAGCAGTACTTC.

This chain uses TRBV5-5 with TRBJ2-7, with D tentatively TRBD2 (6 bases). V was clipped by 0 bases and J by 3 bases, with 16 bases between them. The CDR3 sequence is 16 residues long. Germline values: CDR1 SGHKS, CDR2 YYEKEE (reference sequence). The CDR3 sequence is CASSLEDRDFDYEQYF. The CDR3 bases are TGTGCCAGCAGCTTGGAGGACCGGGACTTCGACTACGAGCAGTACTTC.

This chain links TRBV4-2 with TRBJ2-7; the match to TRBD2 covers 13 bases. Germline-derived CDR1 and CDR2 are LGHNA and YNFKEQ. V was clipped by 0 bases and J by 2 bases; unmatched bases: 7. There are 18 residues in the CDR3. The CDR3 loop is CASSQDLKLAGGPYEQYF. Here the CDR3 DNA reads TGTGCCAGCAGCCAAGACCTCAAACTAGCGGGGGGGCCCTACGAGCAGTACTTC.

The V call is TRBV7-9, the J call TRBJ1-4; D gene ambiguous. Germline V gives CDR1 SEHNR, CDR2 FQNEAQ (reference sequence). The germline V and J ends were trimmed by 6 bases and 5 bases, with 13 bases remaining between them. There are 14 residues in the CDR3. The CDR3 loop is CASRPDTWNEKLFF. The CDR3 coding sequence is TGTGCCAGCAGACCAGATACATGGAATGAAAAACTGTTTTTT.

CDR3 bases: TGTGCCAGCAGCTTCCGGAGGACTAGCGGGGGGTATTCCTACGAGCAGTACTTC. Its translation: CASSFRRTSGGYSYEQYF. The chain carries TRBV5-5 and TRBJ2-7, with TRBD2 identical over 14 bases. J gave up 1 base and V 2 bases, and 8 bases lay outside the gene matches. The CDR3 is made up of 18 amino acids. In germline, CDR1 is SGHKS, CDR2 YYEKEE (reference sequence). Full variable domain (remainder filled in from reference TRBV5-5 and TRBJ2-7): DAGVTQSPTHLIKTRGQQVTLRCSPISGHKSVSWYQQVLGQGPQFIFQYYEKEERGRGNFPDRFSARQFPNYSSELNVNALLLGDSALYLCASSFRRTSGGYSYEQYFGPGTRLTVT.

The CDR3 reads CASRSTGQSYGYTF. As DNA, the CDR3 is TGTGCCAGCAGGTCGACTGGACAAAGCTATGGCTACACCTTC. The genes are TRBV6-5 and TRBJ1-2; D might be TRBD1 (5 bases). The CDR3 loop spans 14 amino acids. Trimming took off 6 bases at V and 4 bases at J, with 15 bases between the two ends. Germline V gene lookup returns CDR1 MNHEY and CDR2 SVGAGI.

The chain recombines TRBV18 with TRBJ2-7; 12 nucleotides line up with TRBD1. CDR3 length: 17 residues. V was pared by 6 bases and J by 2 bases, with 11 bases of the junction left unmatched. In germline, CDR1 is KGHSH, CDR2 LQKENI. CDR3 DNA sequence: TGTGCCAGCTCCCCCGGGACAGGGGGCTTATTACCCTACGAGCAGTACTTC. Residues: CASSPGTGGLLPYEQYF.

The CDR3 region is CASSVRNGDQETQYF. The CDR3 DNA reads as TGTGCCAGCAGCGTACGCAACGGGGACCAAGAGACCCAGTACTTC. The chain uses TRBV9 and TRBJ2-5; tentative D call: TRBD2 (5 bases). Per germline, CDR1 SGDLS and CDR2 YYNGEE. V lost 1 base, J lost 0 bases, and 10 bases lay in between. CDR3 length: 15 residues.

This chain connects TRBV7-2 to TRBJ2-3; 10 bases align to TRBD2. Germline loops: CDR1 SGHTA, CDR2 FQGNSA. The V and J ends lost 5 bases and 6 bases, in that order; junction bases with no gene match: 8. The CDR3 runs to 15 residues. DNA of the CDR3: TGTGCCAGCAGCCTCCAAGCGGGGGGGATGGATACGCAGTATTTT. Translated: CASSLQAGGMDTQYF.

This sequence joins TRBV7-9 and TRBJ1-4, with TRBD1 matching 7 bases. This CDR3 spans 15 amino acids. Germline V lookup: CDR1 SEHNR, CDR2 FQNEAQ (reference sequence). J gave up 4 bases and V 2 bases, and 4 bases lay outside the gene matches. The CDR3: CASSLSGQSNEKLFF. DNA for the CDR3: TGTGCCAGCAGCTTATCGGGACAGAGTAATGAAAAACTGTTTTTT.

The CDR3 DNA sequence: TGTGCCAGCAGCGTAGTAGGGACAGGTCCTCCAGATACGCAGTATTTT. This translates into CASSVVGTGPPDTQYF. V is TRBV9 and J is TRBJ2-3; 8 bases map to TRBD1. Trimming removed 0 bases from V and 4 bases from J; junction bases left unmatched: 7. CDR3 length: 16 amino acids. CDR1 SGDLS and CDR2 YYNGEE come from the germline V gene.